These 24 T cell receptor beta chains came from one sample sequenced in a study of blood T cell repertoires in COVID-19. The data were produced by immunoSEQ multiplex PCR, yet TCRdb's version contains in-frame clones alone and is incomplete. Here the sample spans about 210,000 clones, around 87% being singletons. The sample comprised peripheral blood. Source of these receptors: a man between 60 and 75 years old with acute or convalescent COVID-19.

The CDR3 DNA is TGTGCCAGCTCACTCGCAGCGGGGGGGCAGAAGACCCAGTACTTC. This sequence encodes CASSLAAGGQKTQYF. The V gene is TRBV18, the J gene TRBJ2-5; TRBD2 agrees at 10 bases. After removal of 4 bases from V and 6 bases from J, the junction contained 8 bases not matched to a gene. This CDR3 is 15 amino acids long. Germline values: CDR1 KGHSH, CDR2 LQKENI.

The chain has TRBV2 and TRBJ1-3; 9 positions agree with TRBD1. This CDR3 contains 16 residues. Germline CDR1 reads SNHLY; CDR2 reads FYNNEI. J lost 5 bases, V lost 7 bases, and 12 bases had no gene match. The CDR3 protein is CASNPGQGSRRNTIYF. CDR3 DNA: TGTGCCAGCAACCCGGGACAGGGATCTAGAAGAAACACCATATATTTT.

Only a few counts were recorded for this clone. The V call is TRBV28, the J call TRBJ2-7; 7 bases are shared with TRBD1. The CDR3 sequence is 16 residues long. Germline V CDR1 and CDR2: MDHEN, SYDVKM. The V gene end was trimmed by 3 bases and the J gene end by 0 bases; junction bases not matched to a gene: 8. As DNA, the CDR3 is TGTGCCAGCAGTTTCCCTTACAGGGGTTTCTCCTACGAGCAGTACTTC. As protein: CASSFPYRGFSYEQYF.

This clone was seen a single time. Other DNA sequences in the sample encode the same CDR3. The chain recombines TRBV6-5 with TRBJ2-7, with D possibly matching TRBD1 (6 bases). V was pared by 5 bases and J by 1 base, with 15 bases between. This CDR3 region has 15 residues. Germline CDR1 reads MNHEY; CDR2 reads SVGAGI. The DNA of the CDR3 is TGTGCCAGCAGTCGTACCGGGACATCGTCCTACGAGCAGTACTTC. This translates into CASSRTGTSSYEQYF.

The CDR3 loop is CASSRTRDSGNTIYF. CDR3 bases: TGTGCCAGCAGCCGCACGAGGGACAGTGGAAACACCATATATTTT. The chain recombines TRBV5-8 with TRBJ1-3; TRBD1 matches 7 bases. Trimming removed 4 bases from V and 3 bases from J; junction bases left unmatched: 7. The CDR3 is 15 amino acids. Germline-derived CDR1 and CDR2 are SGHTS and YDEGEE.

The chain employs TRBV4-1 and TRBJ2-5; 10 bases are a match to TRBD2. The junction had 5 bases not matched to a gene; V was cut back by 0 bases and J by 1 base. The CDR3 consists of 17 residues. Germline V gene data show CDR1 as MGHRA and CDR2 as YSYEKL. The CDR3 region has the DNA TGCGCCAGCAGCCAAGAGATAGCGGGGGGACCCCAAGAGACCCAGTACTTC. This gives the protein CASSQEIAGGPQETQYF.

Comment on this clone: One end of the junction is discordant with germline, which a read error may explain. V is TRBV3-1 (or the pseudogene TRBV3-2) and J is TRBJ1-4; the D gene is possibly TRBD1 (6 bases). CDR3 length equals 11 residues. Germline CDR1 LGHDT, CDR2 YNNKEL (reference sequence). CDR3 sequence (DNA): TGTGCCAGCAGCCAAGGCCGGTACAGGGTTTTT. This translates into CASSQGRYRVF.

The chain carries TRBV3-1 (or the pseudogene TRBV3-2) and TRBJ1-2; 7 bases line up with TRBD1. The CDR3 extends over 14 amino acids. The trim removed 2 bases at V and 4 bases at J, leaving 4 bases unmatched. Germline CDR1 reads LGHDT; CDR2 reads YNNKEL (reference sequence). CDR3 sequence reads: CASSQTKGAYGYTF. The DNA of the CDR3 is TGTGCCAGCAGCCAAACTAAGGGGGCCTATGGCTACACCTTC.

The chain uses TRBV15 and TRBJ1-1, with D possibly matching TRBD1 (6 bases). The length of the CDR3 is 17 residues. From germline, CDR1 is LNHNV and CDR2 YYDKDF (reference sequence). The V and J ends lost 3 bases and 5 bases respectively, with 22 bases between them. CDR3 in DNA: TGTGCCACCAGCAGCACGACGGACAGTTCAACGTGGACTGAAGCTTTCTTT. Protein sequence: CATSSTTDSSTWTEAFF.

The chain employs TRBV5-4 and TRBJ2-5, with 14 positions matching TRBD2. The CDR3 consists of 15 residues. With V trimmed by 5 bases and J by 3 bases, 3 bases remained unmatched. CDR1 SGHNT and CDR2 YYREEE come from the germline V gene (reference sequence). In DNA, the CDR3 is TGTGCCAGCAGTTTGACTAGCGGGGGGGAAGAGACCCAGTACTTC. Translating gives CASSLTSGGEETQYF.

CDR3 loop: CASSPGRLQRRRTDTQYF. In nucleotides, the CDR3 is TGTGCCAGCAGCCCTGGGCGGCTCCAGCGGAGACGCACAGATACGCAGTATTTT. The rearrangement uses TRBV11-2 and TRBJ2-3, with a possible D match to TRBD2 (5 bases). CDR1 and CDR2 (germline): SGHAT, FQNNGV. This CDR3 comprises 18 residues. Between the trimmed V and J ends, which lost 5 bases and 1 base, there was a span of 22 bases.

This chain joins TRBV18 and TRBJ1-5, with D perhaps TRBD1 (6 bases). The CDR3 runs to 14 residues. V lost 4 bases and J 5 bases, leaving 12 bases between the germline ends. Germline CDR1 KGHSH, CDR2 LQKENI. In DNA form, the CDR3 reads TGTGCCAGCTCACGGGACACACGGGATCAGCCCCAGCATTTT. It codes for CASSRDTRDQPQHF.

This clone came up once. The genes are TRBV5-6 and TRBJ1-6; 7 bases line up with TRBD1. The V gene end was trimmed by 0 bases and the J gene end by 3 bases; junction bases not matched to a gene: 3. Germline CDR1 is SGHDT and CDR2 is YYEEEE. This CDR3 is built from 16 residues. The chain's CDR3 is CASSLVGTVYNSPLHF. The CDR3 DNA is TGTGCCAGCAGCTTGGTTGGGACAGTCTATAATTCACCCCTCCACTTT.

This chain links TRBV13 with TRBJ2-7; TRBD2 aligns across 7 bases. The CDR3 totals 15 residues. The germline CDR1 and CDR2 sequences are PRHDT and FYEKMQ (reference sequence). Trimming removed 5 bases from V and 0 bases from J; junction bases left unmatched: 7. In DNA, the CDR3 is TGTGCCAGCAGCCATTGGGGCGGGGGCTCCTACGAGCAGTACTTC. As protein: CASSHWGGGSYEQYF.

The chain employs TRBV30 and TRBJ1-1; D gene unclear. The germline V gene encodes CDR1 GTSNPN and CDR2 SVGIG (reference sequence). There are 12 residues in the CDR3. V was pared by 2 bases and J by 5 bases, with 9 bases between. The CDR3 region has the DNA TGTGCCTGGAGTAGCCACGGGACTGAAGCTTTCTTT. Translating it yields CAWSSHGTEAFF.

CDR3 loop: CASSQVPGGPNTEAFF. In nucleotides, the CDR3 is TGTGCCAGCAGCCAAGTCCCCGGGGGGCCGAACACTGAAGCTTTCTTT. This chain links TRBV3-1 (or the pseudogene TRBV3-2) with TRBJ1-1; TRBD1 is a possible D gene (6 bases). The CDR3 length is 16 residues. V was trimmed by 1 base and J by 1 base, leaving 13 bases between them. The germline gives CDR1 LGHDT, CDR2 YNNKEL (reference sequence).

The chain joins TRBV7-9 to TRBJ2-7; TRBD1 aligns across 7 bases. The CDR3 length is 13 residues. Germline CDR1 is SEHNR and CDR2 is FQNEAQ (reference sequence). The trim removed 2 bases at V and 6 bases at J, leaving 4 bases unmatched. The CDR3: CASSLLAGGEQYF. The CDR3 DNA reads TGTGCCAGCAGCTTATTGGCAGGGGGCGAGCAGTACTTC.

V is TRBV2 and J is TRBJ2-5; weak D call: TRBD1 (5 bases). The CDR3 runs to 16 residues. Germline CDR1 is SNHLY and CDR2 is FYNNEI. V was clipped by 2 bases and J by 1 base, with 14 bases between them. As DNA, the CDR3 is TGTGCCAGCAGTGAAATGGCGGCAGGGATCCAAGAGACCCAGTACTTC. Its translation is CASSEMAAGIQETQYF. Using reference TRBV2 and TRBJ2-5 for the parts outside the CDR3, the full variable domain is EPEVTQTPSHQVTQMGQEVILRCVPISNHLYFYWYRQILGQKVEFLVSFYNNEISEKSEIFDDQFSVERPDGSNFTLKIRSTKLEDSAMYFCASSEMAAGIQETQYFGPGTRLLVL.

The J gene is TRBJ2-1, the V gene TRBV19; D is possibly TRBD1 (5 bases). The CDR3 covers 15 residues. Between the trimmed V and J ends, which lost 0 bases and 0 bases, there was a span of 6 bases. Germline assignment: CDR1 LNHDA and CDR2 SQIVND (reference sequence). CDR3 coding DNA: TGTGCCAGTAGTATAGAGGGGCTCTCCTACAATGAGCAGTTCTTC. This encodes CASSIEGLSYNEQFF. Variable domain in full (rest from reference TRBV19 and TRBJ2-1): DGGITQSPKYLFRKEGQNVTLSCEQNLNHDAMYWYRQDPGQGLRLIYYSQIVNDFQKGDIAEGYSVSREKKESFPLTVTSAQKNPTAFYLCASSIEGLSYNEQFFGPGTRLTVL.

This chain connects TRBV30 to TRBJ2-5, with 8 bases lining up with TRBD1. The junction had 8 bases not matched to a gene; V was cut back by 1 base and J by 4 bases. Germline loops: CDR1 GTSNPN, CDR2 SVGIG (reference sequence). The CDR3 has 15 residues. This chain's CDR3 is CAWSGRTGTAETQYF. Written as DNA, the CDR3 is TGTGCCTGGAGTGGTAGGACAGGGACCGCAGAGACCCAGTACTTC. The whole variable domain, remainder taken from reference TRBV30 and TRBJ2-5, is SQTIHQWPATLVQPVGSPLSLECTVEGTSNPNLYWYRQAAGRGLQLLFYSVGIGQISSEVPQNLSASRPQDRQFILSSKKLLLSDSGFYLCAWSGRTGTAETQYFGPGTRLLVL.

The CDR3 region has the DNA TGTGCCACCAGGGAGACAGGGGGCAGCACTGAAGCTTTCTTT. Translated: CATRETGGSTEAFF. The chain couples TRBV24-1 to TRBJ1-1; TRBD1 matches 10 bases. The J segment lost 4 bases and the V segment lost 7 bases, leaving 5 bases of the junction unmatched. CDR1 is KGHDR, CDR2 SFDVKD, per germline. The CDR3 runs to 14 residues.

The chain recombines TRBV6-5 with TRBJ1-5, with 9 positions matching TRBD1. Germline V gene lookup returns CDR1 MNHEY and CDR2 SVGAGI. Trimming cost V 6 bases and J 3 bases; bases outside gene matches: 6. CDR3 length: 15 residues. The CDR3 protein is CASRETGGINQPQHF. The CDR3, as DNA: TGTGCCAGCAGGGAGACAGGGGGGATCAATCAGCCCCAGCATTTT.

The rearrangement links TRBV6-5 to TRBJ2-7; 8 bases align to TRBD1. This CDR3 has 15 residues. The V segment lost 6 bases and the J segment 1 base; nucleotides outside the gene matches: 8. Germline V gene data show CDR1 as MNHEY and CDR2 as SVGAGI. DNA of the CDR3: TGTGCCAGCAGCAATAAAGGACAGGGTTCCTACGAGCAGTACTTC. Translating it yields CASSNKGQGSYEQYF.

For the CDR3, the DNA is TGTGCCAGCAGCGTAGCGGGACAGGGTTGGGAAAAACTGTTTTTT. Translating gives CASSVAGQGWEKLFF. The chain links TRBV9 to TRBJ1-4, with TRBD1 matching 9 bases. There are 15 residues in the CDR3. Germline CDR1 reads SGDLS; CDR2 reads YYNGEE. J lost 8 bases, V lost 0 bases, and 5 bases had no gene match.